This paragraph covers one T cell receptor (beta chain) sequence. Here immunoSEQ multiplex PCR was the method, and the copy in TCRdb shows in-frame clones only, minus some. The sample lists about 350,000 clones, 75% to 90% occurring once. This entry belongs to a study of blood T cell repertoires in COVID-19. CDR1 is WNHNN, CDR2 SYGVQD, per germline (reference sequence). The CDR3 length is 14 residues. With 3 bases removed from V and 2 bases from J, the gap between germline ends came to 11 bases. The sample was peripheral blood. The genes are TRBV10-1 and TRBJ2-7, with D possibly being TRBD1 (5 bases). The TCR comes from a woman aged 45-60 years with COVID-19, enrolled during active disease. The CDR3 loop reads CASSDYPGTYEQYF. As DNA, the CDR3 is TGCGCCAGCAGTGATTATCCAGGGACCTACGAGCAGTACTTC.